One sample yielded the 30 T cell receptor beta chains listed below, sequenced in a study of blood T cell repertoires in COVID-19 (TCRdb year 2020). The library was generated by the immunoSEQ multiplex PCR assay. Imported from immuneACCESS, the table was reduced by TCRdb to in-frame sequences with V and J called. These copies leave out some clones; in studies compared against another copy, an unresolved V gene accounts for under half, and the cause of the remainder is not known. Counted in this sample were about 130,000 clones; just over 75% of them appeared once. 9.5% to 14% of the sample goes to the ten largest clones. Material for sequencing was peripheral blood. Receptor source: a human donor in a cohort sampled during active COVID-19.

The chain is built from TRBV5-6 and TRBJ1-4, with TRBD1 matching 9 bases. Trimming at V came to 3 bases and at J to 4 bases, leaving 4 bases not matched to a gene. CDR3 length equals 15 residues. The germline CDR1 and CDR2 sequences are SGHDT and YYEEEE. CDR3 protein: CASSSPGQGNEKLFF. CDR3 bases: TGTGCCAGCAGCTCACCGGGACAGGGTAATGAAAAACTGTTTTTT.

This clone came up a few times. The chain combines TRBV6-4 with TRBJ1-2; the D gene is possibly TRBD1 (5 bases). The CDR3 is 17 amino acids. V shed 4 bases and J shed 1 base, with 19 bases lying between them. Looked up from germline, CDR1 is MRHNA and CDR2 is SNTAGT. The CDR3 bases are TGTGCCAGCAGTGGGGGCACCGAAGCGGGCAATAACTATGGCTACACCTTC. Protein sequence: CASSGGTEAGNNYGYTF.

This chain joins TRBV6-5 and TRBJ1-5; possibly TRBD1 for D (6 bases). This CDR3 contains 13 residues. The germline V and J ends were trimmed by 6 bases and 7 bases, with 13 bases remaining between them. Germline-derived CDR1 and CDR2 are MNHEY and SVGAGI. Written as DNA, the CDR3 is TGTGCCAGCAGAGGGCAGGGGTGGCAGCCCCAGCATTTT. Amino acids: CASRGQGWQPQHF.

The J gene is TRBJ2-1, the V gene TRBV7-8; TRBD2 agrees at 8 bases. Germline V gives CDR1 SGHVS, CDR2 FQNEAQ. V shed 5 bases, J shed 7 bases, and the junction held 7 bases outside the gene matches. The CDR3 runs to 14 residues. CDR3 nucleotide sequence: TGTGCCAGCAGCCTATTAGCGGGGTGGAATGAGCAGTTCTTC. Its translation is CASSLLAGWNEQFF.

In this sample, this clone turned up once. The gene calls are TRBV4-1 and TRBJ2-3; weak D call: TRBD2 (5 bases). CDR1 and CDR2 (germline): MGHRA, YSYEKL. The CDR3 contains 15 residues. V was trimmed by 4 bases and J by 1 base, leaving 12 bases between them. CDR3 sequence reads: CASSRGAVRTDTQYF. Written as DNA, the CDR3 is TGCGCCAGCAGCCGGGGAGCGGTGCGCACAGATACGCAGTATTTT.

This clone was counted a few times. The chain links TRBV5-4 to TRBJ1-2, with D possibly TRBD1 on 6 matching bases. V lost 0 bases, J lost 4 bases, and 10 bases lay in between. The CDR3 consists of 14 residues. CDR1 and CDR2 (germline): SGHNT, YYREEE (reference sequence). The CDR3 sequence: CASSLVDSSYGYTF. DNA for the CDR3: TGTGCCAGCAGCTTGGTGGACAGCTCCTATGGCTACACCTTC.

DNA of the CDR3: TGTGCCAGCCAGGGGGACAGGGAACAAGAGACCCAGTACTTC. Its protein product is CASQGDREQETQYF. The chain is built from TRBV28 and TRBJ2-5; 9 nucleotides agree with TRBD1. V trimming: 8 bases; J trimming: 2 bases; junction bases outside the gene matches: 6. The CDR3 is 14 residues long. CDR1 is MDHEN, CDR2 SYDVKM, per germline. Based on the CDR3 plus reference TRBV28 and TRBJ2-5, the full variable domain is DVKVTQSSRYLVKRTGEKVFLECVQDMDHENMFWYRQDPGLGLRLIYFSYDVKMKEKGDIPEGYSVSREKKERFSLILESASTNQTSMYLCASQGDREQETQYFGPGTRLLVL.

The chain carries TRBV11-2 and TRBJ2-7; no reliable D call. This CDR3 region has 12 residues. Trimming stripped 5 bases from V and 4 bases from J, with 9 bases between. CDR1 and CDR2 from the germline V gene are SGHAT and FQNNGV. CDR3 sequence (DNA): TGTGCCAGCAGCCCGTCTAGATACGAGCAGTACTTC. This sequence encodes CASSPSRYEQYF.

The chain recombines TRBV10-3 with TRBJ2-3; D is unresolved. The CDR3 contains 13 residues. Germline CDR1 is ENHRY and CDR2 is SYGVKD. V lost 3 bases and J lost 1, with 5 bases in between. The CDR3 loop reads CAISEGGTDTQYF. CDR3 sequence (DNA): TGTGCCATCAGTGAAGGAGGCACAGATACGCAGTATTTT.

The V gene is TRBV28, the J gene TRBJ1-4, with 7 bases lining up with TRBD1. V lost 6 bases and J lost 8; bases outside the gene matches: 9. The CDR3 is made up of 14 amino acids. CDR1 is MDHEN, CDR2 SYDVKM, per germline. This CDR3 is CASSSDRESEKLFF. CDR3 coding DNA: TGTGCCAGCAGCTCCGACAGGGAAAGCGAAAAACTGTTTTTT.

This clone has just a few counts. The genes are TRBV11-2 and TRBJ2-7; weak D call: TRBD2 (6 bases). The germline CDR1 and CDR2 sequences are SGHAT and FQNNGV. V was shortened by 5 bases and J by 0 bases, with 17 bases between the two germline ends. This CDR3 region has 16 residues. The DNA for the CDR3 is TGTGCCAGCAGCCCCCAAGGGGAGGTTATCTCCTACGAGCAGTACTTC. This encodes CASSPQGEVISYEQYF.

The chain uses TRBV4-1 and TRBJ2-7, with TRBD1 identical over 8 bases. This CDR3 has 14 amino acids. CDR1 and CDR2 (germline): MGHRA, YSYEKL. J was trimmed by 1 base and V by 3 bases; bases with no gene match: 2. CDR3 region: CASSQRQGSYEQYF. The DNA of the CDR3 is TGCGCCAGCAGCCAGAGACAGGGGTCCTACGAGCAGTACTTC.

CDR3 DNA sequence: TGCGCCAGCAGCTTGGACAGTGGAAACACCATATATTTT. This sequence encodes CASSLDSGNTIYF. V gene TRBV5-1 combines with J gene TRBJ1-3, with D unclear. The CDR3 is 13 amino acids. CDR1 is SGHRS, CDR2 YFSETQ, per germline. Trimming removed 0 bases from V and 3 bases from J, with 4 bases in between.

The rearrangement uses TRBV7-9 and TRBJ2-1, with D unresolved. The CDR3 is made up of 13 amino acids. V lost 5 bases and J 2 bases, leaving 7 bases between the germline ends. Per germline, CDR1 SEHNR and CDR2 FQNEAQ (reference sequence). CDR3 bases: TGTGCCAGCAGCCCTATTCCCTACAATGAGCAGTTCTTC. Protein sequence: CASSPIPYNEQFF.

This rearrangement joins TRBV5-4 to TRBJ1-3, with D uncertain. The CDR3 runs 15 residues. The V end lost 4 bases, the J end lost 2 bases, and 13 bases lay between the germline ends. Germline V gene sequence: CDR1 SGHNT, CDR2 YYREEE (reference sequence). CDR3 loop: CASSHMTGAGNTIYF. The CDR3 DNA is TGTGCCAGCAGCCATATGACTGGTGCTGGAAACACCATATATTTT. The full variable domain, completed using reference TRBV5-4 and TRBJ1-3, is ETGVTQSPTHLIKTRGQQVTLRCSSQSGHNTVSWYQQALGQGPQFIFQYYREEENGRGNFPPRFSGLQFPNYSSELNVNALELDDSALYLCASSHMTGAGNTIYFGEGSWLTVV.

This rearrangement joins TRBV19 to TRBJ2-7, with 13 bases matching TRBD2. Germline V gene sequence: CDR1 LNHDA, CDR2 SQIVND (reference sequence). Trimming took 2 bases from V and 7 from J; bases not matched to a gene: 5. CDR3 size: 15 residues. CDR3 in amino acids: CASSIWTSGGREQYF. CDR3 DNA: TGTGCCAGTAGTATATGGACTAGCGGGGGTCGGGAGCAGTACTTC.

This chain uses TRBV4-1 with TRBJ2-1, with D possibly matching TRBD1 (6 bases). Germline CDR1 and CDR2: MGHRA and YSYEKL. Trimming took 1 base from V and 0 from J, leaving 13 bases between them. The CDR3 extends over 17 amino acids. The CDR3 here is CASSQGGRLSSYNEQFF. The CDR3 DNA reads TGCGCCAGCAGCCAAGGGGGGCGCCTTAGCTCCTACAATGAGCAGTTCTTC.

The rearrangement links TRBV19 to TRBJ1-2; TRBD1 aligns across 9 bases. The V gene's germline CDR1 is LNHDA and CDR2 SQIVND (reference sequence). V lost 7 bases to trimming and J lost 2 bases; unmatched junction nucleotides: 5. The length of the CDR3 is 14 residues. This CDR3 is CASTRDRENYGYTF. CDR3 DNA sequence: TGTGCCAGTACCCGGGACAGGGAAAACTATGGCTACACCTTC.

The chain has TRBV9 and TRBJ1-2; 7 positions match TRBD1. V gave up 3 bases and J gave up 2 bases; unmatched junction bases: 7. The CDR3 consists of 15 residues. Germline CDR1 is SGDLS and CDR2 is YYNGEE. The CDR3 protein is CASSATQGENYGYTF. The CDR3 coding sequence is TGTGCCAGCAGCGCAACCCAGGGGGAGAACTATGGCTACACCTTC.

V gene TRBV7-9 combines with J gene TRBJ2-7, with D possibly being TRBD1 (5 bases). This CDR3 spans 14 amino acids. Between the trimmed V and J ends, which lost 3 bases and 0 bases, there was a span of 9 bases. CDR1 SEHNR and CDR2 FQNEAQ come from the germline V gene (reference sequence). This CDR3 reads CASSFSGPSYEQYF. As DNA, the CDR3 is TGTGCCAGCAGCTTTTCAGGGCCCTCCTACGAGCAGTACTTC.

As DNA, the CDR3 is TGTGCCAGCCTCACACCCAACTACAATGAGCAGTTCTTC. It codes for CASLTPNYNEQFF. The rearrangement links TRBV5-8 to TRBJ2-1; D ambiguous. V lost 7 bases, J lost 3 bases, and 11 bases lay in between. The CDR3 consists of 13 residues. Germline V gene lookup returns CDR1 SGHTS and CDR2 YDEGEE.

The rearrangement uses TRBV9 and TRBJ2-1; D is unresolved. The CDR3 sequence is 14 residues long. Trimming shortened V by 0 bases and J by 10 bases, and 14 bases separated the two germline ends. The germline gives CDR1 SGDLS, CDR2 YYNGEE. CDR3 DNA sequence: TGTGCCAGCAGCGTAGCTACCTTAGCCGGAGAGCAGTTCTTC. Translated, it gives CASSVATLAGEQFF.

The CDR3, as DNA: TGTGCCAGCAGTTACAATGTACAGGGAGGGGGCTATGGCTACACCTTC. Protein sequence: CASSYNVQGGGYGYTF. The chain recombines TRBV6-5 with TRBJ1-2; possibly TRBD1 for D (6 bases). Germline CDR1 and CDR2: MNHEY and SVGAGI. The CDR3 spans 16 residues. Trimming cost V 2 bases and J 4 bases, with 17 bases left between them.

The rearrangement uses TRBV5-1 and TRBJ2-3; a possible D gene is TRBD1 (6 bases). Trimming cost V 9 bases and J 0 bases, with 14 bases left between them. Germline V gene sequence: CDR1 SGHRS, CDR2 YFSETQ. The CDR3 sequence is 14 residues long. The CDR3: CATRKQGSTDTQYF. CDR3 DNA: TGCGCCACCAGGAAACAGGGTAGCACAGATACGCAGTATTTT.

V gene TRBV3-1 (or the pseudogene TRBV3-2) combines with J gene TRBJ2-5; 9 bases fit TRBD1. The CDR3 length is 15 residues. The germline V gene has CDR1 LGHDT and CDR2 YNNKEL (reference sequence). J was trimmed by 5 bases and V by 4 bases; bases with no gene match: 8. The CDR3 sequence: CASSPGQGHMETQYF. CDR3 nucleotides: TGTGCCAGCAGCCCTGGACAGGGGCATATGGAGACCCAGTACTTC.

Here the CDR3 reads CASSRASSSGNTIYF. CDR3 DNA sequence: TGTGCCAGCAGCCGCGCATCGAGCTCTGGAAACACCATATATTTT. The V call is TRBV11-2, the J call TRBJ1-3; D ambiguous. Germline V gene data show CDR1 as SGHAT and CDR2 as FQNNGV. This CDR3 has 15 amino acids. With 5 bases removed from V and 0 bases from J, the gap between germline ends came to 11 bases. Variable domain in full (rest from reference TRBV11-2 and TRBJ1-3): EAGVAQSPRYKIIEKRQSVAFWCNPISGHATLYWYQQILGQGPKLLIQFQNNGVVDDSQLPKDRFSAERLKGVDSTLKIQPAKLEDSAVYLCASSRASSSGNTIYFGEGSWLTVV.

This chain uses TRBV18 with TRBJ1-1; TRBD1 agrees at 7 bases. Germline V gene lookup returns CDR1 KGHSH and CDR2 LQKENI. The CDR3 covers 14 residues. V lost 6 bases to trimming and J lost 0 bases; unmatched junction nucleotides: 4. The CDR3 is CASSRTGMNTEAFF. DNA of the CDR3: TGTGCCAGCTCTAGGACAGGCATGAACACTGAAGCTTTCTTT.

In this sample, this clone turned up many times. The same CDR3 is also encoded by other DNA sequences in this sample. This sequence joins TRBV6-1 and TRBJ1-5; 7 nucleotides align to TRBD1. There are 16 residues in the CDR3. CDR1 and CDR2 from the germline V gene are MNHNS and SASEGT. The J segment lost 0 bases and the V segment lost 4 bases, leaving 6 bases of the junction unmatched. CDR3 nucleotides: TGTGCCAGCAGTGGGAACAGGGGTTCTAGCAATCAGCCCCAGCATTTT. This sequence encodes CASSGNRGSSNQPQHF.

The chain recombines TRBV6-5 with TRBJ1-4, with 7 positions matching TRBD1. The germline V gene encodes CDR1 MNHEY and CDR2 SVGAGI. The V gene end was trimmed by 6 bases and the J gene end by 4 bases; junction bases not matched to a gene: 5. CDR3 length: 14 residues. The CDR3 bases are TGTGCCAGCAGCCGGACAGGCGGTAATGAAAAACTGTTTTTT. Translated, it gives CASSRTGGNEKLFF.

The CDR3 DNA follows: TGCGCCAGCAGCCAACCTCTAGCGTCCCATGAGCAGTTCTTC. Translating gives CASSQPLASHEQFF. V usage is TRBV4-1 and J usage is TRBJ2-1; a weak D match, TRBD2 (6 bases). CDR1 and CDR2 (germline): MGHRA, YSYEKL. The V end was cut by 2 bases, the J end by 8 bases, with 13 bases between. This CDR3 region has 14 residues.